A single sample is the source of the 11 T cell receptor beta chains below, sequenced in a study of blood T cell repertoires in COVID-19 (dated by TCRdb to the early 2020s). Libraries came from the immunoSEQ multiplex PCR assay. TCRdb provides this immuneACCESS table in a form limited to in-frame rearrangements. Some clones are lacking; in checked studies, under half of them reflect an unresolved V gene, and why the rest are absent is not known. This sample is represented by 55,000 to 75,000 clones; approximately 86% of them were singletons. The ten largest clonotypes hold more than 6.5% of the sample. Sequencing input: peripheral blood. These receptors came from a human donor with active COVID-19. The donor label of this sample is uncertain.

A single count supports this clone. This sequence joins TRBV5-6 and TRBJ1-2; 7 bases match TRBD1. The trim removed 0 bases at V and 4 bases at J, leaving 6 bases unmatched. The CDR3 has 15 residues. CDR1 SGHDT and CDR2 YYEEEE come from the germline V gene. In DNA form, the CDR3 reads TGTGCCAGCAGCTTGGGGGACAGCAAAGGCTATGGCTACACCTTC. Translating it yields CASSLGDSKGYGYTF.

The rearrangement uses TRBV19 and TRBJ2-1; possible D gene TRBD2, 6 bases. CDR1 is LNHDA and CDR2 is SQIVND in the germline V gene (reference sequence). The V gene lost 6 bases and the J gene lost 6 bases, with 18 bases spanning the gap. This CDR3 is 15 amino acids long. CDR3 DNA: TGTGCCAGTAGAGGGCGGGGAGCCTTAATCAATGAGCAGTTCTTC. This sequence encodes CASRGRGALINEQFF. The full variable domain, its missing parts supplied by reference TRBV19 and TRBJ2-1, is DGGITQSPKYLFRKEGQNVTLSCEQNLNHDAMYWYRQDPGQGLRLIYYSQIVNDFQKGDIAEGYSVSREKKESFPLTVTSAQKNPTAFYLCASRGRGALINEQFFGPGTRLTVL.

The table lists this clone with a count of one. The chain employs TRBV6-5 and TRBJ2-7, with D possibly TRBD1 on 6 matching bases. Germline V gene lookup returns CDR1 MNHEY and CDR2 SVGAGI. V was clipped by 5 bases and J by 2 bases, with 13 bases between them. The CDR3 is 14 amino acids. Written as DNA, the CDR3 is TGTGCCAGCAGTCTCAGGGGTGAGGCCTACGAGCAGTACTTC. It codes for CASSLRGEAYEQYF.

This clone was seen once. The chain recombines TRBV4-2 with TRBJ1-4; D is possibly TRBD1 (6 bases). This CDR3 is built from 17 residues. Germline loops: CDR1 LGHNA, CDR2 YNFKEQ. Trimming left V 0 bases short and J 11 bases short, with 22 bases between. The CDR3 coding sequence is TGTGCCAGCAGCCAAGACCCCTACAGGGCTTCTGATGGGAAACTGTTTTTT. Its protein is CASSQDPYRASDGKLFF.

The chain is built from TRBV5-3 and TRBJ2-5; perhaps TRBD2 as D (5 bases). TRBV5-3 qualifies as an ORF whose function is uncertain. The CDR3 sequence is 16 residues long. Trimming took off 4 bases at V and 1 base at J, with 17 bases between the two ends. The CDR3 protein is CARSQSERVGQETQYF. CDR3 DNA: TGTGCCAGAAGCCAGTCGGAGAGGGTTGGCCAAGAGACCCAGTACTTC.

The chain is built from TRBV7-6 and TRBJ2-7; 7 positions match TRBD1. V lost 2 bases and J lost 2; bases outside the gene matches: 6. The CDR3 has 15 amino acids. Germline CDR1 SGHVS, CDR2 FNYEAQ. CDR3 residues: CASSLLTDRAYEQYF. CDR3 DNA: TGTGCCAGCAGCTTACTAACAGACAGGGCCTACGAGCAGTACTTC. Supplemented by reference TRBV7-6 and TRBJ2-7, the full variable domain reads GAGVSQSPRYKVTKRGQDVALRCDPISGHVSLYWYRQALGQGPEFLTYFNYEAQQDKSGLPNDRFSAERPEGSISTLTIQRTEQRDSAMYRCASSLLTDRAYEQYFGPGTRLTVT.

CDR3 bases: TGTGCCAGCCTAAGGACAGTTTCCTCAAATTCACCCCTCCACTTT. It specifies CASLRTVSSNSPLHF. This chain uses TRBV6-5 with TRBJ1-6, with D possibly being TRBD1 (6 bases). The V and J ends lost 8 bases and 7 bases respectively, with 18 bases between them. CDR3 length: 15 amino acids. Germline assignment: CDR1 MNHEY and CDR2 SVGAGI.

The chain is built from TRBV5-1 and TRBJ2-2, with 10 bases aligning to TRBD1. Trimming cost V 1 base and J 5 bases; bases outside gene matches: 8. CDR1 and CDR2 (germline): SGHRS, YFSETQ. The CDR3 extends over 17 amino acids. The CDR3 DNA follows: TGCGCCAGCAGCTTGAGAGGGACAGGGGTAAGGACCGGGGAGCTGTTTTTT. This gives the protein CASSLRGTGVRTGELFF.

This clone has more than one count but fewer than ten. The chain combines TRBV2 with TRBJ1-4, with a possible D match to TRBD1 (5 bases). This CDR3 is 15 amino acids long. Germline V gene sequence: CDR1 SNHLY, CDR2 FYNNEI. The V end lost 7 bases, the J end lost 7 bases, and 19 bases lay between the germline ends. This CDR3 is CASKREGQRGEKLFF. As DNA, the CDR3 is TGTGCCAGCAAAAGGGAGGGGCAAAGGGGTGAAAAACTGTTTTTT.

V usage is TRBV5-4 and J usage is TRBJ1-2, with a possible D match to TRBD1 (6 bases). Germline lookup yields CDR1 SGHNT and CDR2 YYREEE (reference sequence). The CDR3 extends over 15 amino acids. V lost 1 base and J 2 bases, leaving 12 bases between the germline ends. The CDR3 nucleotides read TGTGCCAGCAGCTTGTCCGCAACAGGGAACTATGGCTACACCTTC. This codes for CASSLSATGNYGYTF.

V and J are TRBV19 and TRBJ2-2; 7 bases line up with TRBD1. V was clipped by 3 bases and J by 3 bases; unmatched bases: 4. The germline V gene has CDR1 LNHDA and CDR2 SQIVND (reference sequence). The CDR3 has 15 amino acids. This CDR3 reads CASSISTGDTGELFF. In nucleotides, the CDR3 is TGTGCCAGTAGTATCTCCACAGGGGACACCGGGGAGCTGTTTTTT.